This TCR beta chain comes out of a study of T cell repertoires in cytomegalovirus infection. TCRdb passed the reads through MiXCR, listing each CDR3 protein once. The table has about 180,000 distinct CDR3 sequences, under 15% seen once. In this sample, this clonotype turned up a few times. As yet, its antigen is unknown. General study points: Cumulated frequencies of public TCR beta families served to identify carriers of CMV plus the relevant HLA.

Germline-derived CDR1 and CDR2 are SGHAT and FQNNGV. Trimming removed 5 bases from V and 1 base from J, with 17 bases in between. The CDR3 is 16 residues long. This sequence was found in a human donor in good health (CMV status not recorded). Some clones in this sample may be carry-over from other donors' samples. Sample: PBMCs. The chain recombines TRBV11-2 with TRBJ2-5; unclear D gene. CDR3 protein: CASSRKILTVQETQYF. The CDR3 DNA reads TGTGCCAGCAGCAGGAAAATCCTGACGGTCCAAGAGACCCAGTACTTC.